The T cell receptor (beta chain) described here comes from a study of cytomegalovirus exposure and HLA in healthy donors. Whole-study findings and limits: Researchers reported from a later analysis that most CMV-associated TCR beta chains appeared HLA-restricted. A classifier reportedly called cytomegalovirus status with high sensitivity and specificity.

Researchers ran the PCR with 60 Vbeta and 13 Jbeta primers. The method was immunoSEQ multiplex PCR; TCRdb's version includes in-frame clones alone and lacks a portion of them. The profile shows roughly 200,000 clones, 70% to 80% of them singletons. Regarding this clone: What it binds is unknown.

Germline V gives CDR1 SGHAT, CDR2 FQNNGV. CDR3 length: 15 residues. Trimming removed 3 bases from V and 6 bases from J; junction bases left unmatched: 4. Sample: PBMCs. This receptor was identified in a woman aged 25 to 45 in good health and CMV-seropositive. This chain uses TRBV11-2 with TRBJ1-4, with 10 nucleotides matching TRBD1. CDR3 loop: CASSFPTGGHEKLFF. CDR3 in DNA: TGTGCCAGCAGCTTCCCGACAGGGGGCCATGAAAAACTGTTTTTT. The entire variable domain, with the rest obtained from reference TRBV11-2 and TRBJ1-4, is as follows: EAGVAQSPRYKIIEKRQSVAFWCNPISGHATLYWYQQILGQGPKLLIQFQNNGVVDDSQLPKDRFSAERLKGVDSTLKIQPAKLEDSAVYLCASSFPTGGHEKLFFGSGTQLSVL.